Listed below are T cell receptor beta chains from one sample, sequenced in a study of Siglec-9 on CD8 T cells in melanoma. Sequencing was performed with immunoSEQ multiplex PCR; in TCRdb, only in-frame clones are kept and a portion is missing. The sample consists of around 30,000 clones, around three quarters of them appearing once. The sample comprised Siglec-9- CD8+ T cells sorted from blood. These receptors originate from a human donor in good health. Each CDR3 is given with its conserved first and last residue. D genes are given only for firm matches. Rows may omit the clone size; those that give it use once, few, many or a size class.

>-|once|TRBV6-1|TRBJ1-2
CASSPRLGADGYTF
TGTGCCAGCAGTCCCAGGTTGGGCGCAGATGGCTACACCTTC
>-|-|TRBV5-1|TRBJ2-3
CASSLQGLADTQYF
TGCGCCAGCAGCTTGCAGGGGTTGGCAGATACGCAGTATTTT
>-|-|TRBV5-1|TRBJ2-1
CASSSPPGRDLNEQFF
TGCGCCAGCAGCTCTCCCCCTGGGCGGGACTTGAATGAGCAGTTCTTC
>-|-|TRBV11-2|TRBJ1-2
CASSLSTLNYGYTF
TGTGCCAGCAGCTTAAGCACCCTGAACTATGGCTACACCTTC
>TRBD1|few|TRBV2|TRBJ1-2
CASMELQGNYGYTF
TGTGCCAGCATGGAGTTACAGGGGAACTATGGCTACACCTTC
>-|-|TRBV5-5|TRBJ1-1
CASSLGSVNTEAFF
TGTGCCAGCAGCTTGGGGTCAGTGAACACTGAAGCTTTCTTT
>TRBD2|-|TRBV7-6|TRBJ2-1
CASSLVIAGEYNEQFF
TGTGCCAGCAGCTTAGTAATAGCGGGAGAGTACAATGAGCAGTTCTTC
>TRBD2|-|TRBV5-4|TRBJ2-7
CASSQRGTNYEQYF
TGTGCCAGCAGTCAGCGGGGGACCAACTACGAGCAGTACTTC
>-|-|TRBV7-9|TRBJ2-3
CASSLSGEDTQYF
TGTGCCAGCAGCTTATCCGGGGAGGATACGCAGTATTTT
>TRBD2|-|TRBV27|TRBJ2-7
CASSFQTSSYYEQYF
TGTGCCAGCAGTTTCCAGACTAGCTCTTACTACGAGCAGTACTTC
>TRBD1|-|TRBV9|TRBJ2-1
CASSVSGTAYNEQFF
TGTGCCAGCAGCGTCTCCGGGACAGCATACAATGAGCAGTTCTTC
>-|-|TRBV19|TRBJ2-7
CASSWGGYEQYF
TGTGCCAGTAGCTGGGGCGGCTACGAGCAGTACTTC
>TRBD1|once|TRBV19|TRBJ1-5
CASSMGNRGTNQPQHF
TGTGCCAGTAGTATGGGTAACAGGGGTACCAATCAGCCCCAGCATTTT
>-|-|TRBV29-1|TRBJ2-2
CSVEIGSANTGELFF
TGCAGCGTTGAAATCGGGTCAGCGAACACCGGGGAGCTGTTTTTT
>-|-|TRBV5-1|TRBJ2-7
CASSFGGPYEQYF
TGCGCCAGCAGCTTTGGAGGGCCCTACGAGCAGTACTTC
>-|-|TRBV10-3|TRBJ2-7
CAISDRDYEQYF
TGTGCCATCAGTGATAGGGATTACGAGCAGTACTTC
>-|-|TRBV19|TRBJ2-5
CASSTGARRGIQETQYF
TGTGCCAGTAGCACCGGGGCCAGGAGGGGCATACAAGAGACCCAGTACTTC
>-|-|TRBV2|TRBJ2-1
CASSEGPYGSGEQFF
TGTGCCAGCAGTGAAGGGCCCTACGGCTCGGGTGAGCAGTTCTTC
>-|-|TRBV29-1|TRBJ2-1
CSVEIGTHEQFF
TGCAGCGTTGAAATAGGAACACATGAGCAGTTCTTC
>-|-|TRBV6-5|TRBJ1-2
CASSYSPQSIYGYTF
TGTGCCAGCAGTTACTCACCCCAGTCGATCTATGGCTACACCTTC
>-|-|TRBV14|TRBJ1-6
CASSQFTGMEPLHF
TGTGCCAGCAGCCAATTTACAGGGATGGAACCCCTCCACTTT
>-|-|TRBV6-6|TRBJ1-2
CATTSGDYGYTF
TGTGCCACCACCTCAGGGGACTATGGCTACACCTTC
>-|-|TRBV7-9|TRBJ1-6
CASSQTEYNSPLHF
TGTGCCAGCAGCCAGACTGAATATAATTCACCCCTCCACTTT
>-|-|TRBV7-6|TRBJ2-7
CASSLESGAYEQYF
TGTGCCAGCAGCTTAGAATCAGGGGCATACGAGCAGTACTTC
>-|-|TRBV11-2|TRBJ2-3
CASTEYRDTQYF
TGTGCCAGCACCGAATATCGAGATACGCAGTATTTT
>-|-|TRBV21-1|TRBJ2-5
CASSKEGQQETQYF
TGTGCCAGCAGCAAAGAAGGGCAGCAAGAGACCCAGTACTTC
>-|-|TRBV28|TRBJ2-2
CGSGQGTGELFF
TGTGGTAGTGGTCAGGGTACCGGGGAGCTGTTTTTT
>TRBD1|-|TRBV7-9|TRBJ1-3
CASSLDGTVGNTIYF
TGTGCCAGCAGCCTGGACGGGACAGTCGGAAACACCATATATTTT
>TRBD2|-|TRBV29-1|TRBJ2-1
CSVEIAGRSYNEQFF
TGCAGCGTTGAAATAGCGGGACGCTCCTACAATGAGCAGTTCTTC
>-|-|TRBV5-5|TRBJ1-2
CASSLAPGALYGYTF
TGTGCCAGCAGCTTGGCCCCGGGGGCGCTTTATGGCTACACCTTC
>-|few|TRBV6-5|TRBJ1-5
CASSYLPAQPQHF
TGTGCCAGCAGTTACCTCCCAGCTCAGCCCCAGCATTTT
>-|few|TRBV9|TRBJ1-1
CASSEYRNTEAFF
TGTGCCAGCAGCGAGTACAGGAACACTGAAGCTTTCTTT
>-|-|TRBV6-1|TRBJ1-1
CASSEGWSSNTEAFF
TGTGCCAGCAGTGAAGGGTGGTCCTCGAACACTGAAGCTTTCTTT
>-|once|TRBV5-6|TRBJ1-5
CASSSGNQPQHF
TGTGCCAGCAGCTCAGGGAATCAGCCCCAGCATTTT
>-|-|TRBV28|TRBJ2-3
CASSRTRSTDTQYF
TGTGCCAGCAGTCGGACTCGAAGCACAGATACGCAGTATTTT
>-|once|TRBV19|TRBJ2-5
CASSIRPGETQYF
TGTGCCAGTAGTATTAGGCCTGGGGAGACCCAGTACTTC
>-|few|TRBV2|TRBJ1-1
CANSGGLNTEAFF
TGTGCCAACTCGGGGGGTCTGAACACTGAAGCTTTCTTT
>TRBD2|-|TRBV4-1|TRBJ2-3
CASSQDLGRGSTDTQYF
TGCGCCAGCAGCCAAGACTTGGGGCGGGGGAGCACAGATACGCAGTATTTT
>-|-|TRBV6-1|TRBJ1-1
CASSDSTGTEAFF
TGTGCCAGCAGTGACTCCACGGGGACTGAAGCTTTCTTT
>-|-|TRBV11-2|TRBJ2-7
CASSYGTNSYEQYF
TGTGCCAGCAGCTATGGGACCAACTCCTACGAGCAGTACTTC
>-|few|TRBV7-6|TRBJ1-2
CASSLEVREGYTF
TGTGCCAGCAGCTTAGAGGTCAGGGAGGGCTACACCTTC
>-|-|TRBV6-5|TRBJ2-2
CASSPGNTGELFF
TGTGCCAGCAGCCCAGGGAACACCGGGGAGCTGTTTTTT
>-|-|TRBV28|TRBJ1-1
CASTLSSANTEAFF
TGTGCCAGCACTTTAAGCTCTGCGAACACTGAAGCTTTCTTT
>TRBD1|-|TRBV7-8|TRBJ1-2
CASSWVSQGADYGYTF
TGTGCCAGCAGCTGGGTCAGTCAGGGGGCCGACTATGGCTACACCTTC
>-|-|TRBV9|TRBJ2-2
CASSASPNTGELFF
TGTGCCAGCAGCGCTAGCCCGAACACCGGGGAGCTGTTTTTT
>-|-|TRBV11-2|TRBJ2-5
CASSRAAYQETQYF
TGTGCCAGCAGTCGAGCGGCCTACCAAGAGACCCAGTACTTC
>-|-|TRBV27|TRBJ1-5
CASSFGPRPNQPQHF
TGTGCCAGCAGTTTTGGGCCGCGACCCAATCAGCCCCAGCATTTT
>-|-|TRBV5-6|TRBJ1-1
CASSAAYTEAFF
TGTGCCAGCAGCGCAGCGTACACTGAAGCTTTCTTT
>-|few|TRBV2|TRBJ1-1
CASSEAGTNTEAFF
TGTGCCAGCAGTGAAGCGGGCACGAACACTGAAGCTTTCTTT
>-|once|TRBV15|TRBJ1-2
CATSRAGQNYGYTF
TGTGCCACCAGCAGAGCGGGGCAGAACTATGGCTACACCTTC
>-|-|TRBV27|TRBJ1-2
CASSFDRANYGYTF
TGTGCCAGCAGTTTTGACAGAGCCAACTATGGCTACACCTTC
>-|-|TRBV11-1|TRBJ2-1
CASSLDQSLSNEQFF
TGTGCCAGCAGCTTAGACCAGTCCCTCTCCAATGAGCAGTTCTTC
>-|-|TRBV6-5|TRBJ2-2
CASSYSPNTGELFF
TGTGCCAGCAGTTACTCACCAAACACCGGGGAGCTGTTTTTT
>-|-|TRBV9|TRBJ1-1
CASSVERHLRPWGGEAFF
TGTGCCAGCAGCGTAGAGAGACACCTCCGACCCTGGGGGGGGGAAGCTTTCTTT